The clone carrying this TCR beta chain was seen a few times. The sample comes from a study of early T cells in non-severe SARS-CoV-2 infection. Unique molecular identifier tags were affixed to discrete cDNA molecules. Using its own MiXCR run on the 5' RACE reads, TCRdb lists one record per CDR3 protein. Of around 77,000 distinct CDR3 sequences in the sample, 9.5% to 13% were seen once. Germline V lookup: CDR1 DFQATT, CDR2 SNEGSKA (reference sequence). V lost 6 bases and J lost 4, with 21 bases in between. This CDR3 spans 15 amino acids. The clonotype originates from an adult who was a healthcare worker with PCR-confirmed SARS-CoV-2 infection or an uninfected control (not recorded which). The specimen was whole blood, collected at baseline. V is TRBV20-1 and J is TRBJ1-1; D is possibly TRBD1 (6 bases). CDR3 in amino acids: CSAISLTGVSTEAFF. In DNA, the CDR3 is TGCAGTGCCATCAGTCTGACAGGAGTAAGCACTGAAGCTTTCTTT.